This T cell receptor (beta chain) comes out of a study of Ad26.COV2.S vaccination and SARS-CoV-2 variants (dated by TCRdb to about 2021). With respect to the entire study: Donors in the vaccine arm were drawn from COV1001, a multicentre, randomized, double-blind, placebo-controlled phase I-IIa trial testing Ad26.COV2.S in healthy adults. Investigators remained blinded to trial group allocation during experiments and outcome assessment. The TCR-sequenced set comprised approximately 30 samples: around 20 Ad26.COV2.S vaccine recipients, 5 placebo recipients and 8 SARS-CoV-2 convalescent individuals. TCRbeta repertoire sequencing served as the tool for gauging how specific and how broad the SARS-CoV-2-reactive T cell receptors were following Ad26.COV2.S vaccination. Ad26.COV2.S was given intramuscularly at 5x10^10 or 1x10^11 viral particles, as a single shot or as two shots 56 days apart. Trial participants were randomized into five groups of five, in which low-dose or high-dose Ad26.COV2.S was given once or twice, or placebo was given on both occasions. Study-wide findings and limitations: Comparable non-spike TCR breadth was observed between vaccine and placebo recipients, consistent with only spike being contained in the vaccine. Ad26.COV2.S recipients had higher spike-specific TCR breadth than placebo recipients (P = 0.0014). The study lacked the statistical power to compare responses across vaccine doses or regimens. After vaccination, spike-specific CD8+ and CD4+ T cell responses were reported to show substantial breadth. The authors noted that the TCR breadth and depth analyses may have underestimated total T cell responses.

To note about this clone: The antigen it recognizes is unknown. Base qualities are missing; no much larger clone stands one base away.

Interpreted using the paper, the treatment or condition label stands for: some 19 received Ad26.COV2.S at low or high dose, single or two shots; 5 received placebo; per-sample allocation not given. Repertoires of vaccine and placebo recipients were sequenced from samples collected on day 63 after the first injection. Between 29 July and 7 August 2020, Cohort 1b enrolled 20 to 30 adults aged 18-55 years at one site in Boston, USA. Ad26.COV2.S was a replication-incompetent adenovirus type 26 vector expressing a prefusion-stabilized SARS-CoV-2 spike protein from the original Wuhan strain. Including the terminal cysteine and phenylalanine, the CDR3 comprises 12 residues. Of all the DNA, just the CDR3 is kept, 36 bases in frame from base 1. The junction shows trimming of 2 bases on V and 9 bases on J, plus 10 bases between the germline ends. Per the germline V gene, MDHEN is the CDR1 and SYDVKM is the CDR2.

The immunoSEQ Assay was used to sequence TCRbeta CDR3 regions. After extraction, genomic DNA underwent amplification by bias-controlled multiplex PCR, followed by high-throughput sequencing. For the original study's pipeline: Collapsing and filtering of sequences were performed to quantify the absolute abundance of each unique TCRbeta CDR3 region. T cell fraction was estimated by normalization of TCRbeta template counts to usable DNA, with usable DNA being measured through amplification of reference genes present in all nucleated cells. Repertoire TCRs were annotated as SARS-CoV-2-specific by exact matching of V gene, CDR3 amino acid sequence and J gene to a known reactive TCR set. The reference SARS-CoV-2 TCR set was derived from MIRA and filtered for enrichment in COVID-19-positive ImmuneCODE repertoires, a step that removed public or cross-reactive TCRs. Using the MIRA antigens, annotated TCRs were further analysed by specific ORF or by position within an ORF. Depth was the summed frequency of annotated unique rearrangements, while breadth was defined as annotated unique rearrangements over total unique productive rearrangements. Two-sided Wilcoxon rank-sum tests were used to compare TCR breadth between groups. Here the immuneACCESS table is served through TCRdb, limited to in-frame sequences with V and J called. Missing clones are a known gap in these copies; in checked studies unresolved V genes cover under half, and the rest lacks a known reason. V, J and clone size reflect that table, while D and trimming were determined from the DNA. This sample comprises 350,000 to 450,000 clones, around 82% of them detected only once. The ten largest clones represent about 7.1% of the sample.

The sequence was obtained from a person aged 18-65 years who received the Ad26.COV2.S COVID-19 vaccine or a placebo. The chain couples TRBV28 to TRBJ1-1; D gene: possibly TRBD1, on 6 matching bases. The sample was peripheral blood, taken in a trial of Ad26.COV2.S vaccine versus placebo. The nucleotide sequence reads TGTGCCAGCAGTTTACTCAGGGACAAAGCTTTCTTT. This codes for CASSLLRDKAFF. Full variable domain (CDR3 extended with the reference TRBV28 and TRBJ1-1 proteins): DVKVTQSSRYLVKRTGEKVFLECVQDMDHENMFWYRQDPGLGLRLIYFSYDVKMKEKGDIPEGYSVSREKKERFSLILESASTNQTSMYLCASSLLRDKAFFGQGTRLTVV.